The 20 T cell receptor beta chains presented below share a single source sample, sequenced in a study of shared clonotypes between healthy human individuals. The repertoire was sequenced with immunoSEQ multiplex PCR; TCRdb's copy has only in-frame clones and lacks some. The table lists a few million clones, 90% to 97% of them singletons. The sample was naive CD4+ T cells sorted from blood. The subset denotes: CD45RA+ positively selected. The source of these receptors is a man aged 18 to 29 in good health.

About this clone itself: Distinct nucleotide sequences in the sample also encode this CDR3. The chain joins TRBV30 to TRBJ2-5, with 8 nucleotides matching TRBD2. J was trimmed by 5 bases and V by 3 bases; bases with no gene match: 8. The length of the CDR3 is 14 residues. Germline V gives CDR1 GTSNPN, CDR2 SVGIG (reference sequence). DNA for the CDR3: TGTGCCTGGAGCGCCCTAGCGGGTGGGGAGACCCAGTACTTC. It translates to CAWSALAGGETQYF. The full variable domain, completed using reference TRBV30 and TRBJ2-5, is SQTIHQWPATLVQPVGSPLSLECTVEGTSNPNLYWYRQAAGRGLQLLFYSVGIGQISSEVPQNLSASRPQDRQFILSSKKLLLSDSGFYLCAWSALAGGETQYFGPGTRLLVL.

The rearrangement links TRBV2 to TRBJ2-5; perhaps TRBD2 as D (6 bases). The V gene's germline CDR1 is SNHLY and CDR2 FYNNEI. Trimming stripped 6 bases from V and 2 bases from J, with 16 bases between. The CDR3 is 15 amino acids. CDR3: CASSGFGLLQETQYF. CDR3 DNA: TGTGCCAGCAGCGGATTCGGACTACTACAAGAGACCCAGTACTTC.

This sequence joins TRBV28 and TRBJ2-7; TRBD2 might be the D (5 bases). Trimming stripped 1 base from V and 2 bases from J, with 9 bases between. The CDR3 contains 14 residues. Germline CDR1 MDHEN, CDR2 SYDVKM. CDR3 nucleotides: TGTGCCAGCAGTTTATCGACGAGGGCCTACGAGCAGTACTTC. Protein product: CASSLSTRAYEQYF.

The V and J genes are TRBV11-2 and TRBJ2-5; TRBD2 agrees at 9 bases. This CDR3 spans 15 amino acids. CDR1 SGHAT and CDR2 FQNNGV come from the germline V gene. J was trimmed by 4 bases and V by 8 bases; bases with no gene match: 11. The CDR3 coding sequence is TGTGCCAGCGGCCTACTAGCGGGTCGGGGAGAGACCCAGTACTTC. Amino acid sequence: CASGLLAGRGETQYF.

This chain uses TRBV10-3 with TRBJ1-2, with D unclear. The germline V gene has CDR1 ENHRY and CDR2 SYGVKD. The CDR3 is made up of 15 amino acids. The V end was cut by 5 bases, the J end by 0 bases, with 13 bases between. The CDR3 here is CAISPGPQANYGYTF. The CDR3 DNA reads as TGTGCCATCAGTCCGGGCCCCCAGGCTAACTATGGCTACACCTTC.

This clone occurred once. The chain combines TRBV19 with TRBJ2-7; D is uncertain. This CDR3 region has 15 residues. Deletions cut 0 bases from V and 3 bases from J, with 12 bases between. Germline V gene sequence: CDR1 LNHDA, CDR2 SQIVND (reference sequence). As DNA, the CDR3 is TGTGCCAGTAGTATAGATCAAGGGAAAAACTACGAGCAGTACTTC. It codes for CASSIDQGKNYEQYF.

V is TRBV4-1 and J is TRBJ2-5, with TRBD1 matching 7 bases. Germline CDR1 reads MGHRA; CDR2 reads YSYEKL. V shed 0 bases, J shed 2 bases, and the junction held 9 bases outside the gene matches. The CDR3 has 17 amino acids. This CDR3 is CASSQDLDRVTQETQYF. CDR3 coding DNA: TGCGCCAGCAGCCAAGACCTTGACAGGGTTACACAAGAGACCCAGTACTTC.

This rearrangement joins TRBV9 to TRBJ2-6; D is unresolved. Per germline, CDR1 SGDLS and CDR2 YYNGEE. The V and J ends lost 2 bases and 0 bases respectively, with 6 bases between them. The CDR3 is made up of 15 amino acids. In DNA form, the CDR3 reads TGTGCCAGCAGCGTTGAAGTCTCTGGGGCCAACGTCCTGACTTTC. It yields the protein CASSVEVSGANVLTF. Combining the CDR3 with reference TRBV9 and TRBJ2-6 gives the whole variable domain DSGVTQTPKHLITATGQRVTLRCSPRSGDLSVYWYQQSLDQGLQFLIQYYNGEERAKGNILERFSAQQFPDLHSELNLSSLELGDSALYFCASSVEVSGANVLTFGAGSRLTVL.

DNA of the CDR3: TGCGCCAGCAGCCAACCGGGAAACTATGGCTACACCTTC. It is translated as CASSQPGNYGYTF. This chain connects TRBV4-1 to TRBJ1-2; D not resolved. This CDR3 region has 13 residues. The germline V gene encodes CDR1 MGHRA and CDR2 YSYEKL. V gave up 2 bases and J gave up 2 bases, with 6 bases separating them.

The chain is built from TRBV19 and TRBJ1-1, with TRBD1 as a possible D gene (5 bases). In germline, CDR1 is LNHDA, CDR2 SQIVND (reference sequence). The CDR3 consists of 11 residues. Trimming removed 9 bases from V and 11 bases from J, with 16 bases in between. CDR3 sequence: CASQEGIEAFF. The CDR3 nucleotides are TGTGCCAGCCAGGAGGGGATCGAGGCTTTCTTT.

This chain uses TRBV9 with TRBJ1-2; tentatively, D is TRBD1 (5 bases). CDR3 length equals 15 residues. V lost 3 bases and J lost 4, with 16 bases in between. The V gene's germline CDR1 is SGDLS and CDR2 YYNGEE. The chain's CDR3 is CASSGGAGYGYGYTF. The DNA of the CDR3 is TGTGCCAGCAGCGGTGGGGCAGGATATGGCTATGGCTACACCTTC.

This sequence joins TRBV19 and TRBJ2-7; 7 bases are a match to TRBD1. The CDR3 sequence is 14 residues long. CDR1 and CDR2 from the germline V gene are LNHDA and SQIVND (reference sequence). V lost 5 bases, J lost 1 base, and 5 bases stayed unmatched. CDR3 loop: CASSYRQGSYEQYF. The DNA for the CDR3 is TGTGCCAGTAGTTATCGACAGGGTTCCTACGAGCAGTACTTC.

The chain couples TRBV5-1 to TRBJ2-7; TRBD1 matches 9 bases. Germline trimming cut 0 bases from V and 2 bases from J; bases unmatched to any gene: 6. The CDR3 has 16 amino acids. CDR1 is SGHRS, CDR2 YFSETQ, per germline. CDR3 region: CASSLELGQGTYEQYF. For the CDR3, the DNA is TGCGCCAGCAGCTTGGAGTTGGGACAGGGCACCTACGAGCAGTACTTC.

The chain recombines TRBV7-2 with TRBJ1-1; TRBD1 is a possible D gene (6 bases). This CDR3 region has 14 residues. The germline gives CDR1 SGHTA, CDR2 FQGNSA. Trimming pared 1 base from V and 3 bases from J, leaving 9 bases between. CDR3 region: CASSLGGRHTEAFF. In DNA, the CDR3 is TGTGCCAGCAGCTTAGGGGGGCGGCACACTGAAGCTTTCTTT.

The chain carries TRBV19 and TRBJ2-5, with TRBD1 as a possible D gene (6 bases). The V and J ends lost 1 base and 2 bases respectively, with 11 bases between them. Per the germline V gene, CDR1 is LNHDA and CDR2 is SQIVND (reference sequence). This CDR3 has 15 residues. CDR3 nucleotide sequence: TGTGCCAGTAGTATAGTAACAGGGAGTCAAGAGACCCAGTACTTC. It codes for CASSIVTGSQETQYF.

The rearrangement joins TRBV9 to TRBJ1-5, with 9 nucleotides matching TRBD1. The CDR3 sequence is 15 residues long. V dropped 4 bases and J dropped 4; count of bases not matched to a gene: 6. Per the germline V gene, CDR1 is SGDLS and CDR2 is YYNGEE. The CDR3 nucleotides are TGTGCCAGCAGCTCGGAGGACAGGGGTAATCAGCCCCAGCATTTT. The encoded protein is CASSSEDRGNQPQHF.

The chain is built from TRBV7-8 and TRBJ2-7; 9 bases line up with TRBD1. This CDR3 comprises 15 residues. V lost 2 bases, J lost 0 bases, and 2 bases stayed unmatched. Per the germline V gene, CDR1 is SGHVS and CDR2 is FQNEAQ. The CDR3 sequence is CASSLNRGPSYEQYF. CDR3 bases: TGTGCCAGCAGCTTAAACAGGGGGCCCTCCTACGAGCAGTACTTC.

The rearrangement uses TRBV23-1 and TRBJ2-5, with D possibly TRBD2 on 6 matching bases. TRBV23-1 carries the ORF label, with uncertain function. The CDR3 is 14 amino acids. V gave up 7 bases and J gave up 3 bases, with 15 bases separating them. The CDR3 loop reads CASKSTWGEETQYF. The DNA of the CDR3 is TGCGCCAGCAAATCTACTTGGGGGGAAGAGACCCAGTACTTC.

The chain couples TRBV7-2 to TRBJ2-5; a weak D match, TRBD1 (5 bases). The CDR3 is 13 amino acids. With 3 bases removed from V and 5 bases from J, the gap between germline ends came to 10 bases. Germline V lookup: CDR1 SGHTA, CDR2 FQGNSA. CDR3 coding DNA: TGTGCCAGCAGCTTTGCAGGGCGGGAGACCCAGTACTTC. Its translation is CASSFAGRETQYF.

The rearrangement links TRBV28 to TRBJ1-3; 10 positions match TRBD1. The germline gives CDR1 MDHEN, CDR2 SYDVKM. V dropped 2 bases and J dropped 3; count of bases not matched to a gene: 7. CDR3 length equals 17 residues. The CDR3 is CASSLGGQGLVGNTIYF. As DNA, the CDR3 is TGTGCCAGCAGTTTAGGGGGACAGGGGTTGGTTGGAAACACCATATATTTT.